These 2 T cell receptor beta chains share one sample of origin, sequenced in a study of cytomegalovirus exposure and HLA in healthy donors. The PCR contained 60 Vbeta and 13 Jbeta primers. Profiling relied on immunoSEQ multiplex PCR, and the TCRdb table lists in-frame clones only, not all of them. The sample shows about 180,000 clones, 77% of them seen only once. The sequencing sample was made of PBMCs. The receptors shown here come from a woman between 55 and 75 years old in good health and CMV-seropositive.

This clone was picked up a small number of times. V and J are TRBV19 and TRBJ1-5, with D possibly matching TRBD1 (5 bases). This CDR3 spans 17 amino acids. Germline CDR1 reads LNHDA; CDR2 reads SQIVND (reference sequence). Trimming left V 3 bases short and J 5 bases short, with 20 bases between. CDR3 DNA sequence: TGTGCCAGTAGTATTGGGGCTTTCCAGGGTCTACATCAGCCCCAGCATTTT. This sequence encodes CASSIGAFQGLHQPQHF.

This chain uses TRBV29-1 with TRBJ2-3, with TRBD1 matching over 7 bases. Germline loops: CDR1 SQVTM, CDR2 ANQGSEA. Trimming cost V 8 bases and J 1 base; bases outside gene matches: 9. CDR3 size: 14 residues. In nucleotides, the CDR3 is TGCAGCTGGGGTGGGCAGGGGGGCACAGATACGCAGTATTTT. This gives the protein CSWGGQGGTDTQYF.